The 22 T cell receptor beta chains below were found in one sample sequenced in a study of T cells in Graves' hyperthyroidism and ophthalmopathy. Regions amplified from RNA transcripts were the TCR beta CDR3 regions. HTBI primers drove first-round RT-PCR of the TCR CDR3. MiXCR was run by TCRdb on the multiplex PCR reads, yielding one entry per CDR3 protein. The sample includes about 300,000 distinct CDR3 sequences, less than 30% of them seen just once. The sample was blood. The receptors here all came from a man aged 40-55 years with Graves' hyperthyroidism that later progressed to Graves' ophthalmopathy.

This clonotype was seen many times. This sequence joins TRBV4-1 and TRBJ2-7; D is ambiguous. In germline, CDR1 is MGHRA, CDR2 YSYEKL. Trimming shortened V by 1 base and J by 2 bases, and 9 bases separated the two germline ends. This CDR3 comprises 14 residues. The DNA of the CDR3 is TGCGCCAGCAGCCAAGCCCCCGGACCCTACGAGCAGTACTTC. Amino acids: CASSQAPGPYEQYF.

This chain links TRBV28 with TRBJ2-7, with no clear D. Trimming removed 11 bases at V and 2 bases at J, with 10 bases between. CDR1 and CDR2 (germline): MDHEN, SYDVKM. CDR3 length: 11 amino acids. The CDR3 DNA reads TGTGCCGTAGGAAGGGCCTACGAGCAGTACTTC. Its protein is CAVGRAYEQYF.

This clonotype was picked up many times. The rearrangement uses TRBV11-2 and TRBJ1-1; D is ambiguous. Trimming took 1 base from V and 1 from J, leaving 10 bases between them. The CDR3 covers 15 residues. Germline-derived CDR1 and CDR2 are SGHAT and FQNNGV. CDR3 coding DNA: TGTGCCAGCAGCTTAGCCCCCGCTCCGAACACTGAAGCTTTCTTT. Translation gives CASSLAPAPNTEAFF. The variable domain in full, completed from reference TRBV11-2 and TRBJ1-1, reads EAGVAQSPRYKIIEKRQSVAFWCNPISGHATLYWYQQILGQGPKLLIQFQNNGVVDDSQLPKDRFSAERLKGVDSTLKIQPAKLEDSAVYLCASSLAPAPNTEAFFGQGTRLTVV.

This clonotype was picked up one time. This chain uses TRBV20-1 with TRBJ2-5; TRBD2 matches at 8 bases. Germline CDR1 is DFQATT and CDR2 is SNEGSKA (reference sequence). The CDR3 loop spans 15 amino acids. With V trimmed by 5 bases and J by 4 bases, 12 bases remained unmatched. CDR3 in amino acids: CSAQPARLAGETQYF. CDR3 DNA: TGCAGTGCTCAACCCGCCCGGCTAGCGGGAGAGACCCAGTACTTC.

The table lists this clonotype with a few counts. The V and J genes are TRBV6-1 and TRBJ2-5; the D gene could be TRBD1 or TRBD2 (5 bases each). Germline V gene data show CDR1 as MNHNS and CDR2 as SASEGT. There are 13 residues in the CDR3. The germline V and J ends were trimmed by 6 bases and 1 base, with 9 bases remaining between them. The CDR3 region has the DNA TGTGCCAGCAGGTCCGGGACCCAAGAGACCCAGTACTTC. This sequence encodes CASRSGTQETQYF.

This clonotype appeared many times. This chain links TRBV7-2 with TRBJ2-4; 8 nucleotides align to TRBD1. The CDR3 spans 16 residues. Germline V lookup: CDR1 SGHTA, CDR2 FQGNSA. V gave up 7 bases and J gave up 8 bases; unmatched junction bases: 16. CDR3: CASTRGAGGFWDIQYF. CDR3 in DNA: TGTGCCAGCACCCGAGGGGCAGGGGGCTTCTGGGACATTCAGTACTTC.

This clonotype was recorded many times. The chain couples TRBV5-1 to TRBJ2-7; TRBD1 agrees at 8 bases. Trimming removed 2 bases from V and 2 bases from J; junction bases left unmatched: 6. This CDR3 is built from 15 residues. Germline V gives CDR1 SGHRS, CDR2 YFSETQ. The CDR3 DNA follows: TGCGCCAGCAGCTTCGGGACAGGCTTTGCCTACGAGCAGTACTTC. This translates into CASSFGTGFAYEQYF.

The chain uses TRBV15 and TRBJ2-6; TRBD2 matches 12 bases. The germline V gene encodes CDR1 LNHNV and CDR2 YYDKDF (reference sequence). The CDR3 sequence is 18 residues long. After removal of 5 bases from V and 0 bases from J, the junction contained 5 bases not matched to a gene. CDR3 protein: CATSVTSGSNSGANVLTF. The CDR3 nucleotides read TGTGCCACCAGCGTGACTAGCGGGAGTAACTCTGGGGCCAACGTCCTGACTTTC.

This clonotype was counted many times. The chain links TRBV7-2 to TRBJ2-5, with 10 bases fitting TRBD2. CDR3 length: 17 amino acids. V was clipped by 5 bases and J by 3 bases; unmatched bases: 12. Germline assignment: CDR1 SGHTA and CDR2 FQGNSA. The DNA of the CDR3 is TGTGCCAGCAGCCCCTATCCTAGCGGGAGTCGGAAAGAGACCCAGTACTTC. Its translation is CASSPYPSGSRKETQYF.

This clonotype was picked up many times. The V and J genes are TRBV11-1 and TRBJ2-2; TRBD1 matches 12 bases. The CDR3 has 18 residues. V trimming: 5 bases; J trimming: 3 bases; junction bases outside the gene matches: 10. From germline, CDR1 is SGHAT and CDR2 FQDESV (reference sequence). The CDR3 DNA reads TGTGCCAGCAGCCAGGCCCCGGGACAGGGGGCGCACACCGGGGAGCTGTTTTTT. It translates to CASSQAPGQGAHTGELFF. Complete variable domain (other parts from reference TRBV11-1 and TRBJ2-2): EAEVAQSPRYKITEKSQAVAFWCDPISGHATLYWYRQILGQGPELLVQFQDESVVDDSQLPKDRFSAERLKGVDSTLKIQPAELGDSAMYLCASSQAPGQGAHTGELFFGEGSRLTVL.

This clonotype was found a few times. This sequence joins TRBV28 and TRBJ1-2, with D maybe TRBD1 (5 bases). Germline V gene sequence: CDR1 MDHEN, CDR2 SYDVKM. The CDR3 is 13 residues long. Trimming cost V 2 bases and J 9 bases, with 13 bases left between them. The CDR3 protein is CASSLGVGESYTF. In nucleotides, the CDR3 is TGTGCCAGCAGTTTAGGCGTAGGGGAGAGCTACACCTTC.

The V and J genes are TRBV6-2 or TRBV6-3 and TRBJ2-2; 9 bases line up with TRBD1. After removal of 7 bases from V and 4 bases from J, the junction contained 10 bases not matched to a gene. Germline values: CDR1 MNHEY, CDR2 SVGEGT. The CDR3 loop spans 16 amino acids. CDR3 region: CASTWGDRVSTGELFF. The DNA for the CDR3 is TGTGCCAGCACATGGGGGGACAGGGTTTCCACCGGGGAGCTGTTTTTT.

This clonotype was seen repeatedly, ten times or more. The rearrangement links TRBV5-4 to TRBJ1-2; 7 positions agree with TRBD1. Trimming took 5 bases from V and 8 from J; bases not matched to a gene: 9. The CDR3 length is 13 residues. Germline V gene lookup returns CDR1 SGHNT and CDR2 YYREEE (reference sequence). The CDR3 DNA sequence: TGTGCCAGCAGACCGACAGGGTCCCTAGGCTACACCTTC. Translating gives CASRPTGSLGYTF.

This clonotype was picked up many times. The chain is built from TRBV12-3 or TRBV12-4 and TRBJ2-2; TRBD1 matches at 8 bases. This CDR3 spans 14 amino acids. V lost 7 bases, J lost 7 bases, and 8 bases stayed unmatched. The CDR3 sequence is CASNRQGLDGELFF. The CDR3 DNA reads TGTGCCAGCAATAGACAGGGGCTTGACGGGGAGCTGTTTTTT.

This clonotype occurred many times. This chain joins TRBV20-1 and TRBJ2-7; the D gene is possibly TRBD2 (6 bases). Trimming removed 3 bases at V and 4 bases at J, with 16 bases between. The CDR3 loop spans 14 amino acids. In germline, CDR1 is DFQATT, CDR2 SNEGSKA (reference sequence). CDR3 nucleotides: TGCAGTGCTAGGGTACCGGGAGATAATTACGAGCAGTACTTC. The encoded protein is CSARVPGDNYEQYF.

At least ten counts were recorded for this clonotype. V gene TRBV19 combines with J gene TRBJ2-7; 8 bases fit TRBD1. The length of the CDR3 is 15 residues. V shed 5 bases, J shed 4 bases, and the junction held 10 bases outside the gene matches. The germline V gene has CDR1 LNHDA and CDR2 SQIVND (reference sequence). CDR3 loop: CASSPTGTGEYEQYF. The CDR3 DNA is TGTGCCAGTAGTCCCACCGGGACAGGAGAATACGAGCAGTACTTC.

This chain links TRBV28 with TRBJ1-2; D might be TRBD1 (6 bases). V was pared by 6 bases and J by 6 bases, with 17 bases between. The germline V gene has CDR1 MDHEN and CDR2 SYDVKM. The CDR3 covers 14 residues. The CDR3 spells CASSLPKGGDGYTF. In nucleotides, the CDR3 is TGTGCCAGCAGCCTTCCGAAGGGGGGGGATGGCTACACCTTC.

This clonotype was seen many times. The chain has TRBV12-3 or TRBV12-4 and TRBJ2-6, with D perhaps matching TRBD1 (5 bases). There are 14 residues in the CDR3. The ends were cut back, 6 bases at V and 4 bases at J, with 10 bases in the middle. The chain's CDR3 is CASRSGSGANVLTF. CDR3 DNA: TGTGCCAGCAGATCAGGGTCCGGGGCCAACGTCCTGACTTTC.

Ten or more counts support this clonotype. This chain links TRBV20-1 with TRBJ2-7; TRBD2 matches 8 bases. This CDR3 spans 14 amino acids. V shed 0 bases, J shed 4 bases, and the junction held 5 bases outside the gene matches. Germline V gene lookup returns CDR1 DFQATT and CDR2 SNEGSKA (reference sequence). CDR3 sequence (DNA): TGCAGTGCTAGAGATCCTAGCGGGTCATACGAGCAGTACTTC. This encodes CSARDPSGSYEQYF.

This chain connects TRBV27 to TRBJ2-7; D is unclear. The CDR3 consists of 15 residues. V was pared by 1 base and J by 6 bases, with 16 bases between. Per the germline V gene, CDR1 is MNHEY and CDR2 is SMNVEV (reference sequence). The CDR3 loop is CASSLYPGHSGEQYF. The CDR3 bases are TGTGCCAGCAGTTTATATCCTGGCCACAGTGGCGAGCAGTACTTC.

The chain has TRBV5-1 and TRBJ1-1; D unclear. The CDR3 runs to 13 residues. Per the germline V gene, CDR1 is SGHRS and CDR2 is YFSETQ. The V end was cut by 0 bases, the J end by 4 bases, with 7 bases between. The CDR3 protein is CASSLGNPTEAFF. Written as DNA, the CDR3 is TGCGCCAGCAGCTTGGGTAACCCCACTGAAGCTTTCTTT.

This clonotype was detected ten times or more. J is TRBJ1-1 and V is TRBV14; no definite D call. Trimming took 0 bases from V and 3 from J, leaving 14 bases between them. CDR3 length: 16 amino acids. Germline CDR1 reads SGHDN; CDR2 reads FVKESK. CDR3 bases: TGTGCCAGCAGCCAAGAGGCCGGGAATAGGGACACTGAAGCTTTCTTT. This gives the protein CASSQEAGNRDTEAFF.